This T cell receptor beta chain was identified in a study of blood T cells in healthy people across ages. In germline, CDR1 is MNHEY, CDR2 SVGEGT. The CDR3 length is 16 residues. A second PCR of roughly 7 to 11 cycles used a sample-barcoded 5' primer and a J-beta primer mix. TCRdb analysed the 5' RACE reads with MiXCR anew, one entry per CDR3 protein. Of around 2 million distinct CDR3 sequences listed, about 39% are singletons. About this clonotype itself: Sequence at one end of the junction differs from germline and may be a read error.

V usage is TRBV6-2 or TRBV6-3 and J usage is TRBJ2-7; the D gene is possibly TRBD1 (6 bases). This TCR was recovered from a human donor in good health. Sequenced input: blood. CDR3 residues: CAGSYPSGRGDYEQYF. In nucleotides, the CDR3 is TGTGCCGGCAGTTACCCCTCTGGCAGGGGAGACTACGAGCAGTACTTC.